This T cell receptor beta chain derives from a study of somatic mutations in cytotoxic T cells in rheumatoid arthritis. Study-wide results and caveats: Age-matched healthy controls and rheumatoid arthritis patients had CD8+ T-cell clonality that did not differ significantly.

This CDR3 region has 15 residues. V dropped 3 bases and J dropped 1 base, with 12 bases sitting between them. The V gene's germline CDR1 is SNHLY and CDR2 FYNNEI. Assay: immunoSEQ multiplex PCR; the TCRdb copy retains only in-frame clones and omits some. This sample yields approximately 18,000 clones, of which more than 65% are seen a single time; 8.9% belongs to the top ten. In the case of this clone: Its antigen remains unknown.

The sample consisted of CD8+ T cells sorted from blood. The gene calls are TRBV2 and TRBJ1-2; D might be TRBD1 (5 bases). The clonotype comes from an adult with rheumatoid arthritis. In DNA form, the CDR3 reads TGTGCCAGCAGTGAGATGGGACCGATTAACTATGGCTACACCTTC. Its translation: CASSEMGPINYGYTF. Filled out from reference TRBV2 and TRBJ1-2, the complete variable domain reads EPEVTQTPSHQVTQMGQEVILRCVPISNHLYFYWYRQILGQKVEFLVSFYNNEISEKSEIFDDQFSVERPDGSNFTLKIRSTKLEDSAMYFCASSEMGPINYGYTFGSGTRLTVV.